The 14 T cell receptor beta chains reported below all come from one sample, sequenced in a study of blood T cells in healthy people across ages. A second PCR, run for roughly 7 to 11 cycles, used a sample-barcoded 5' primer plus a J-beta primer mix. TCRdb ran MiXCR on the 5' RACE reads and lists one entry per CDR3 protein. The repertoire consists of about 830,000 distinct CDR3 sequences, with roughly 64% occurring once and the leading ten covering 22%. Sequenced: blood. The receptors come from a man aged 25 to 45 in good health.

In regard to this clonotype: A read error may be the cause here, since a much bigger clone is one base away. The genes are TRBV20-1 and TRBJ2-1; no clear D. The CDR3 loop spans 16 amino acids. Germline lookup yields CDR1 DFQATT and CDR2 SNEGSKA (reference sequence). The CDR3, as DNA: TGCAGTGTTAGAGATTTTGCGCCTGAGGCCATCAATGAGCAGTTCTTC. Translation gives CSVRDFAPEAINEQFF.

The chain joins TRBV6-2 or TRBV6-3 to TRBJ2-5; D unclear. The V gene lost 5 bases and the J gene lost 3 bases, with 19 bases spanning the gap. The CDR3 is 16 amino acids. From germline, CDR1 is MNHEY and CDR2 SVGEGT. The CDR3 DNA follows: TGTGCCAGCAGTCCCCTCTCATTCGGATCGGAAGAGACCCAGTACTTC. Its translation is CASSPLSFGSEETQYF.

This sequence joins TRBV25-1 and TRBJ1-2; 9 bases are a match to TRBD1. V trimming: 0 bases; J trimming: 8 bases; junction bases outside the gene matches: 4. Germline loops: CDR1 MGHDK, CDR2 SYGVNS. This CDR3 is built from 14 residues. The DNA for the CDR3 is TGTGCCAGCAGTGAATATGGGACAGGGCGCGGCTACACCTTC. Encoded protein: CASSEYGTGRGYTF.

V gene TRBV20-1 combines with J gene TRBJ2-1, with 9 bases lining up with TRBD1. Germline-derived CDR1 and CDR2 are DFQATT and SNEGSKA (reference sequence). The V segment lost 3 bases and the J segment 8 bases; nucleotides outside the gene matches: 5. CDR3 size: 13 residues. Here the CDR3 reads CSARTGGIDEQFF. The CDR3 DNA sequence: TGCAGTGCTAGGACAGGGGGGATAGATGAGCAGTTCTTC.

This clonotype was observed once. The chain employs TRBV4-3 and TRBJ2-3, with D possibly matching TRBD2 (7 bases). V dropped 3 bases and J dropped 6 bases, with 13 bases sitting between them. The CDR3 runs 14 residues. The germline gives CDR1 LGHNA, CDR2 YSLEER. DNA for the CDR3: TGCGCCAGCAGCCAGGGGGGGCGGATGGATACGCAGTATTTT. This sequence encodes CASSQGGRMDTQYF.

The chain joins TRBV20-1 to TRBJ2-5, with TRBD2 matching 14 bases. V dropped 5 bases and J dropped 5; count of bases not matched to a gene: 7. Germline V lookup: CDR1 DFQATT, CDR2 SNEGSKA (reference sequence). The CDR3 consists of 15 residues. The CDR3 loop reads CSAGGLAGGQETQYF. The CDR3 nucleotides read TGCAGTGCTGGAGGACTAGCGGGGGGACAGGAGACCCAGTACTTC.

A single count supports this clonotype. The chain recombines TRBV12-3 or TRBV12-4 with TRBJ2-3; maybe TRBD2 (6 bases). Trimming took 6 bases from V and 4 from J, leaving 14 bases between them. The CDR3 spans 14 residues. The CDR3 region is CASSRLGAADTQYF. The CDR3 coding sequence is TGTGCCAGCAGCAGACTAGGGGCCGCAGATACGCAGTATTTT.

This CDR3 is CASSLAALDGYTF. The DNA of the CDR3 is TGTGCCAGCAGCTTAGCAGCCCTTGATGGCTACACCTTC. This sequence joins TRBV7-8 and TRBJ1-2; no clear D. V dropped 0 bases and J dropped 6 bases, with 8 bases sitting between them. Germline values: CDR1 SGHVS, CDR2 FQNEAQ. The CDR3 has 13 amino acids.

The chain links TRBV6-1 to TRBJ1-2; D gene uncertain. The CDR3 is 14 residues long. Trimming removed 1 base from V and 7 bases from J, with 13 bases in between. Germline CDR1 reads MNHNS; CDR2 reads SASEGT. CDR3 region: CASSEGQAIGGYTF. The CDR3 DNA is TGTGCCAGCAGTGAAGGTCAGGCGATAGGTGGCTACACCTTC.

This chain connects TRBV29-1 to TRBJ2-3; D is uncertain. Per germline, CDR1 SQVTM and CDR2 ANQGSEA. The CDR3 totals 14 residues. Deletions cut 7 bases from V and 4 bases from J, with 18 bases between. CDR3 bases: TGCAGCGGAGAGGACGGAAGAGGAGCAGATACGCAGTATTTT. Translated, it gives CSGEDGRGADTQYF.

This chain connects TRBV20-1 to TRBJ2-7; perhaps TRBD1 as D (6 bases). The J call may be wrong; the DNA end is better matched by TRBJ2-5. CDR3 length: 14 amino acids. Germline V gives CDR1 DFQATT, CDR2 SNEGSKA (reference sequence). The CDR3 is CSAYWSLGAKTQYF. CDR3 nucleotide sequence: TGCAGTGCTTATTGGAGTTTGGGGGCCAAGACCCAGTACTTC.

Worth noting for this clonotype: Germline is not matched at one junction end, which may reflect a read error. This chain joins TRBV13 and TRBJ2-3; D possibly corresponds to TRBD2 (6 bases). This CDR3 comprises 14 residues. CDR1 and CDR2 from the germline V gene are PRHDT and FYEKMQ (reference sequence). CDR3 protein: CASSVGRGSDTQYF. The CDR3 region has the DNA TGTGCCAGCAGCGTAGGGCGGGGATCAGATACGCAGTATTTT.

This chain uses TRBV18 with TRBJ2-1, with 7 bases that match TRBD2. V lost 2 bases to trimming and J lost 5 bases; unmatched junction nucleotides: 6. Germline CDR1 KGHSH, CDR2 LQKENI. CDR3 size: 15 residues. The CDR3 coding sequence is TGTGCCAGCTCACCAGTGAGGACTAGTAACAATGAGCAGTTCTTC. Protein sequence: CASSPVRTSNNEQFF.

The sample holds a few counts of this clonotype. The rearrangement links TRBV4-3 to TRBJ2-7, with D perhaps being TRBD1 or TRBD2 (6 bases each). CDR3 length equals 13 residues. Trimming left V 4 bases short and J 6 bases short, with 13 bases between. Looked up from germline, CDR1 is LGHNA and CDR2 is YSLEER. CDR3 region: CASSPRGASEQYF. The CDR3 DNA follows: TGCGCCAGCAGCCCGAGGGGGGCTTCCGAGCAGTACTTC.